These T cell receptor beta chains were read from a single sample in a study of blood T cell repertoires in COVID-19. Sequencing used immunoSEQ multiplex PCR; TCRdb keeps in-frame clones, though not all of them. The profile covers fewer than 350,000 clones, with around 89% appearing a single time and about 4.6% taken by the ten largest. Sequences were obtained from peripheral blood. The origin of the receptors is a middle-aged man with acute or convalescent COVID-19. CDR3s include the opening cysteine and the closing phenylalanine or tryptophan. The D gene is left open where the match is weak. Size values are once, few and many counts, or a class for expanded clones, and some rows have none.

J	size	V	D	DNA	CDR3
TRBJ2-2	-	TRBV9	-	TGTGCCAGCGGGACCCCGGGAGGGGGCTTTGGCGGGGAGCTGTTTTTT	CASGTPGGGFGGELFF
TRBJ1-1	-	TRBV11-3	-	TGTGCCAGCAGCTTAGAGGGAGGACACCAGAAGAACACTGAAGCTTTCTTT	CASSLEGGHQKNTEAFF
TRBJ2-7	-	TRBV11-2	TRBD2	TGTGCCAGCAGCTTGGCGGGACTAGCCAGCTCCTACGAGCAGTACTTC	CASSLAGLASSYEQYF
TRBJ1-1	-	TRBV6-4	TRBD1	TGTGCCAGCAGTGACCCAGACATCGACAGGGATCACCCCATGAACACTGAAGCTTTCTTT	CASSDPDIDRDHPMNTEAFF
TRBJ2-3	-	TRBV10-3	TRBD1	TGTGCCATCAGATCTAGGGACAGGGTTGGAGATACGCAGTATTTT	CAIRSRDRVGDTQYF
TRBJ1-5	-	TRBV7-8	-	TGTGCCAGCAGCCTGCAACCCCGGGAGCCCCAGCATTTT	CASSLQPREPQHF
TRBJ2-1	-	TRBV19	-	TGTGCCAGTAAACGAGAACTGCGGGATGAGCAGTTCTTC	CASKRELRDEQFF
TRBJ2-2	-	TRBV18	-	TGTGCCAGCTCAGTAGGGGATGCCGGGGAGCTGTTTTTT	CASSVGDAGELFF
TRBJ1-3	-	TRBV9	-	TGTGCCAGCAGCCCTCGGGAGGGTCCGGTCTCTGGAAACACCATATATTTT	CASSPREGPVSGNTIYF
TRBJ1-3	-	TRBV15	TRBD1	TGTGCCACCAGTGCCGACAGGGGTGGAAACACCATATATTTT	CATSADRGGNTIYF
TRBJ1-1	-	TRBV6-2/TRBV6-3	-	TGTGCCAGCAGCAACGGGGCAGGGGTAACTTTCTTT	CASSNGAGVTFF
TRBJ1-1	-	TRBV5-1	-	TGCGCCAGCAGCCTCTCTGGTTCGGGGAACACTGAAGCTTTCTTT	CASSLSGSGNTEAFF
TRBJ2-1	-	TRBV18	-	TGTGCCAGCTCACCACCGAACTCCAATGAGCAGTTCTTC	CASSPPNSNEQFF
TRBJ1-3	-	TRBV30	TRBD1	TGTGCCTGGAGTTCGGGACAGTTGCTGAGAAACACCATATATTTT	CAWSSGQLLRNTIYF
TRBJ1-5	-	TRBV7-2	TRBD1	TGTGCCAGCAGCTCGCGACAGGGGGGAAGCAATCAGCCCCAGCATTTT	CASSSRQGGSNQPQHF
TRBJ1-5	-	TRBV19	-	TGTGCCAGTAGTATCCTCAGGGGCAATCAGCCCCAGCATTTT	CASSILRGNQPQHF
TRBJ2-3	-	TRBV7-8	-	TGTGCCAGCAGCTTAGGGAGGGGGGGCCCCGATACGCAGTATTTT	CASSLGRGGPDTQYF
TRBJ1-1	-	TRBV4-1	-	TGCGCCAGCAGCCAAGCCCACAAGAACACTGAAGCTTTCTTT	CASSQAHKNTEAFF
TRBJ2-1	-	TRBV7-8	-	TGTGCCAGCAGCTTAGAGGACTTTTACAATGAGCAGTTCTTC	CASSLEDFYNEQFF
TRBJ2-3	-	TRBV5-1	TRBD1	TGCGCCAGCAGCTTGGCAACAGGGGCGCCGTATACGCAGTATTTT	CASSLATGAPYTQYF
TRBJ1-4	few	TRBV28	-	TGTGCCAGCAGCATCTCGGATGAAAAACTGTTTTTT	CASSISDEKLFF
TRBJ1-2	once	TRBV2	-	TGTGCCAGCAAAAATGGTCCCGAGGATGGCTACACCTTC	CASKNGPEDGYTF
TRBJ2-7	few	TRBV6-5	-	TGTGCCAGCACTCCGACAGCGAACTCCTACGAGCAGTACTTC	CASTPTANSYEQYF
TRBJ1-5	-	TRBV2	-	TGTGCCAGCAGTCTTCAGGGGAATCAGCCCCAGCATTTT	CASSLQGNQPQHF